The 16 T cell receptor beta chains below all came from one sample that was sequenced in a study of blood T cell repertoires in COVID-19 (dated by TCRdb to 2018 to 2021). The library was prepared using the immunoSEQ multiplex PCR assay. In TCRdb, the immuneACCESS table is reduced to in-frame sequences with V and J assigned. These tables do not hold every clone; where another copy was compared, an unresolved V gene accounts for under half, and the others remain unexplained. The sample yields some 210,000 clones; 70% to 90% were counted once. About 5% of the sample is in the top ten clones. The sample taken for sequencing was peripheral blood. These receptors all stem from a woman between 40 and 55 years old with acute or convalescent COVID-19.

The chain links TRBV5-4 to TRBJ2-1; 12 bases are shared with TRBD2. In germline, CDR1 is SGHNT, CDR2 YYREEE (reference sequence). J gave up 6 bases and V 4 bases, and 5 bases lay outside the gene matches. The CDR3 length is 15 residues. The DNA of the CDR3 is TGTGCCAGCAGCCCTAGCGGGGGGGCACCCAATGAGCAGTTCTTC. Translated, it gives CASSPSGGAPNEQFF.

CDR3 coding DNA: TGCGCCAGCAGCTGGGGCGATGACAGGGGGCCTTATGGCTACACCTTC. Translating gives CASSWGDDRGPYGYTF. This chain connects TRBV5-1 to TRBJ1-2; 10 bases map to TRBD1. V dropped 3 bases and J dropped 5; count of bases not matched to a gene: 10. The CDR3 extends over 16 amino acids. Germline V gives CDR1 SGHRS, CDR2 YFSETQ.

This chain joins TRBV4-1 and TRBJ2-4; D is unclear. Trimming took off 2 bases at V and 1 base at J, with 9 bases between the two ends. The germline V gene encodes CDR1 MGHRA and CDR2 YSYEKL. This CDR3 has 15 residues. This chain's CDR3 is CASSQNTWAKNIQYF. The CDR3 region has the DNA TGCGCCAGCAGCCAAAACACATGGGCCAAAAACATTCAGTACTTC.

The chain employs TRBV3-1 (or the pseudogene TRBV3-2) and TRBJ2-3; D perhaps matches TRBD2 (6 bases). Germline CDR1 reads LGHDT; CDR2 reads YNNKEL (reference sequence). The CDR3 totals 16 residues. Trimming shortened V by 0 bases and J by 1 base, and 11 bases separated the two germline ends. CDR3 in amino acids: CASSQDSGGGTDTQYF. DNA of the CDR3: TGTGCCAGCAGCCAAGATTCTGGCGGGGGCACAGATACGCAGTATTTT.

J is TRBJ1-1 and V is TRBV4-1; tentatively, D is TRBD1 (5 bases). The CDR3 has 14 residues. V dropped 3 bases and J dropped 1 base, with 9 bases sitting between them. CDR1 and CDR2 (germline): MGHRA, YSYEKL. CDR3 in amino acids: CASSQAQGNTEAFF. CDR3 DNA: TGCGCCAGCAGCCAGGCCCAGGGGAACACTGAAGCTTTCTTT.

This clone was recorded at least ten times. This chain joins TRBV7-9 and TRBJ1-2; no clear D gene. The CDR3 is 8 amino acids. The V gene's germline CDR1 is SEHNR and CDR2 FQNEAQ (reference sequence). V was cut by 8 bases and J by 9 bases, with 4 bases left in between. CDR3 bases: TGTGCCAGCTACAGCTACACCTTC. It specifies CASYSYTF.

V is TRBV2 and J is TRBJ2-1, with TRBD2 matching 8 bases. The V segment lost 10 bases and the J segment 0 bases; nucleotides outside the gene matches: 5. The CDR3 covers 14 residues. Germline CDR1 reads SNHLY; CDR2 reads FYNNEI. The CDR3 sequence is CATLGGASYNEQFF. CDR3 in DNA: TGTGCCACCCTCGGGGGGGCCTCCTACAATGAGCAGTTCTTC.

This clone was seen ten or more times. The V and J genes are TRBV19 and TRBJ1-5; D ambiguous. CDR1 and CDR2 from the germline V gene are LNHDA and SQIVND (reference sequence). The CDR3 has 12 residues. Trimming cost V 9 bases and J 6 bases, with 12 bases left between them. The chain's CDR3 is CASDYPGQPQHF. Here the CDR3 DNA reads TGTGCCAGCGATTACCCGGGTCAGCCCCAGCATTTT.

The chain has TRBV29-1 and TRBJ2-3, with 9 bases aligning to TRBD1. V was pared by 6 bases and J by 6 bases, with 10 bases of the junction left unmatched. Germline V gives CDR1 SQVTM, CDR2 ANQGSEA. CDR3 size: 14 residues. The DNA for the CDR3 is TGCAGCGTGGCCGGGACAGGGAGTAGGGATACGCAGTATTTT. Amino acids: CSVAGTGSRDTQYF.

The V gene is TRBV6-5, the J gene TRBJ1-2; 10 bases fit TRBD1. This CDR3 contains 14 residues. Germline V lookup: CDR1 MNHEY, CDR2 SVGAGI. J gave up 5 bases and V 6 bases, and 6 bases lay outside the gene matches. CDR3 bases: TGTGCCAGCAGGGGGGACAGGGGAATTTATGGCTACACCTTC. Translation: CASRGDRGIYGYTF.

The J gene is TRBJ2-6, the V gene TRBV11-2, with D possibly being TRBD1 (6 bases). Germline assignment: CDR1 SGHAT and CDR2 FQNNGV. The CDR3 covers 19 residues. V was clipped by 4 bases and J by 0 bases, with 19 bases between them. CDR3 protein: CASSSPRDISDSGANVLTF. Here the CDR3 DNA reads TGTGCCAGCAGCTCTCCCCGGGACATAAGTGACTCTGGGGCCAACGTCCTGACTTTC.

This chain connects TRBV7-9 to TRBJ1-3, with D uncertain. The germline V gene encodes CDR1 SEHNR and CDR2 FQNEAQ (reference sequence). V lost 5 bases, J lost 4 bases, and 12 bases lay in between. The CDR3 totals 14 residues. CDR3 nucleotides: TGTGCCAGCAGCCCCTCCTTTATGGGAAACACCATATATTTT. This translates into CASSPSFMGNTIYF.

This clone was recorded a few times. The chain combines TRBV6-5 with TRBJ1-6; 7 bases agree with TRBD1. Germline V CDR1 and CDR2: MNHEY, SVGAGI. J was trimmed by 10 bases and V by 0 bases; bases with no gene match: 3. The CDR3 has 14 residues. The chain's CDR3 is CASSYSRGQSPLHF. The CDR3 DNA sequence: TGTGCCAGCAGTTACTCAAGGGGGCAATCACCCCTCCACTTT.

The chain recombines TRBV5-1 with TRBJ2-1, with TRBD2 identical over 7 bases. This CDR3 region has 16 residues. Germline lookup yields CDR1 SGHRS and CDR2 YFSETQ. V lost 5 bases to trimming and J lost 7 bases; unmatched junction nucleotides: 15. This CDR3 reads CASSSPREAGGNEQFF. The CDR3 bases are TGCGCCAGCAGTTCCCCACGGGAGGCCGGAGGGAATGAGCAGTTCTTC.

The chain employs TRBV13 and TRBJ1-1; D is unresolved. Trimming removed 3 bases at V and 1 base at J, with 6 bases between. This CDR3 region has 13 residues. Germline CDR1 reads PRHDT; CDR2 reads FYEKMQ (reference sequence). CDR3 DNA: TGTGCCAGCAGCTTGAGGGCGAACACTGAAGCTTTCTTT. It yields the protein CASSLRANTEAFF.

The V and J genes are TRBV11-1 and TRBJ1-1, with unresolved D. V lost 2 bases, J lost 3 bases, and 10 bases lay in between. There are 14 residues in the CDR3. The germline gives CDR1 SGHAT, CDR2 FQDESV (reference sequence). The DNA of the CDR3 is TGTGCCAGCAGCTTAACTGAGGCATACACTGAAGCTTTCTTT. As protein: CASSLTEAYTEAFF.